This T cell receptor beta chain was profiled in a study of blood T cell repertoires in COVID-19. Across the whole study: Sources were T cells, B-cell-depleted T cells, or PBMCs; the material itself was cDNA or gDNA.

The V gene's germline CDR1 is SGHDT and CDR2 YYEEEE. CDR3 size: 14 residues. V was clipped by 2 bases and J by 0 bases, with 8 bases between them. Assay used: immunoSEQ multiplex PCR; TCRdb lists only in-frame clones, some missing. The profile shows some 50,000 clones, less than 90% of them singletons. The rearrangement uses TRBV5-6 and TRBJ1-1; no clear D gene. The clonotype was recovered from a middle-aged man with acute or convalescent COVID-19. Sequencing input: peripheral blood. The CDR3 loop is CASSLWRMNTEAFF. For the CDR3, the DNA is TGTGCCAGCAGCTTATGGAGAATGAACACTGAAGCTTTCTTT.